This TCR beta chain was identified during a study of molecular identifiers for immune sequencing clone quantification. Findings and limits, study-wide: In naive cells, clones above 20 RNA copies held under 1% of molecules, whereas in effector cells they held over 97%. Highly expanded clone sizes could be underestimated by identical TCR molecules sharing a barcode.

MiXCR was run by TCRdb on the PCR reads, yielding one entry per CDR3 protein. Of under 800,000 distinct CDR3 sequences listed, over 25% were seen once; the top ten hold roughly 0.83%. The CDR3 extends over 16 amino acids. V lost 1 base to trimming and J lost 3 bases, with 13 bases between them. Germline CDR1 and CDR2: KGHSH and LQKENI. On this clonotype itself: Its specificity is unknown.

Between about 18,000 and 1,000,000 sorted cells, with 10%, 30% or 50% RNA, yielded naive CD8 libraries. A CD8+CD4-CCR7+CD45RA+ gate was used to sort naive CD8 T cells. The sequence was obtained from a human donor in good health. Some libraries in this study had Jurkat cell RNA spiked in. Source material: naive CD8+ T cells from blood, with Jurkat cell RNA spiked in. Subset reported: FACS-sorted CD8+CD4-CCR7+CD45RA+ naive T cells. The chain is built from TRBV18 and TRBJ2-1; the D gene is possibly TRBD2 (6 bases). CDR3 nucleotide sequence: TGTGCCAGCTCACCACGTACGGGGGTGGACTACAATGAGCAGTTCTTC. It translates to CASSPRTGVDYNEQFF.